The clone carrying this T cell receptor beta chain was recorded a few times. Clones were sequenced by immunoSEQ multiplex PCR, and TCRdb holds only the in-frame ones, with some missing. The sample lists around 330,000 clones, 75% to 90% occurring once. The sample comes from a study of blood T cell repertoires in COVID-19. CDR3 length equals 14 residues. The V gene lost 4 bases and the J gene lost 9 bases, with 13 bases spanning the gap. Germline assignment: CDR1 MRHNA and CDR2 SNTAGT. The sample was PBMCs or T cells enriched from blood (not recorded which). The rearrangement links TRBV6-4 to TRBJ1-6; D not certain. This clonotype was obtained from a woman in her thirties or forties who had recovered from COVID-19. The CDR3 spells CASSAAYSGSPLHF. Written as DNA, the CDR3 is TGTGCCAGCAGTGCGGCCTACTCGGGTTCACCCCTCCACTTT.